These T cell receptor beta chains were read from a single sample in a study of response to subunit inactivated influenza vaccine. TCRdb independently ran MiXCR on the RT-PCR reads; one entry per CDR3 protein. The sample records about 520,000 distinct CDR3 sequences, around 7.9% being singletons. The sample here was PBMCs from blood, taken about 23 months after vaccination. The receptors here all came from a man aged 50 to 75 who received an inactivated influenza vaccine. The CDR3 runs from the conserved cysteine through the conserved F or W. The D gene is left open where the match is weak. Clone size is not always given. Where it is, it says once, few, many or a class for expanded clones.

TGTGCCAGCAGCCCCCTCGGGACAGGGGGGAGCGGCTACACCTTC | CASSPLGTGGSGYTF | few | TRBJ1-2 | TRBD1 | TRBV7-2
TGCGCCAGCAGCCAAGAAGGGACAAACCCGATGGGCGGGGAGCTGTTTTTT | CASSQEGTNPMGGELFF | few | TRBJ2-2 | NA | TRBV4-1
TGTGCCACCAGCAGAGATGCAACTAATGAAAAACTGTTTTTT | CATSRDATNEKLFF | many | TRBJ1-4 | NA | TRBV15
TGTGCCATCAGACTCCGGGACAGGGCTCTTGGGGCCAACGTCCTGACTTTC | CAIRLRDRALGANVLTF | NA | TRBJ2-6 | TRBD1 | TRBV10-3
TGTGCCAGCAGTTTATTTGGACAGGTCACAGATACGCAGTATTTT | CASSLFGQVTDTQYF | few | TRBJ2-3 | TRBD1 | TRBV12-3/TRBV12-4
TGTGCCACCAGTGACTTTAATTCCGCCGGGGAGCTGTTTTTT | CATSDFNSAGELFF | many | TRBJ2-2 | NA | TRBV24-1
TGCAGTGCTAGAGATAGGGCAGGGTACGAGCAGTACTTC | CSARDRAGYEQYF | few | TRBJ2-7 | NA | TRBV20-1
TGTGCCACCAGTTTAGGGGCAGGGAGGGAGACCCAGTACTTC | CATSLGAGRETQYF | few | TRBJ2-5 | NA | TRBV24-1
TGTGCCAGCAGTCCGGGACAGGGATTCGGTCAGCCCCAGCATTTT | CASSPGQGFGQPQHF | many | TRBJ1-5 | TRBD1 | TRBV6-1
TGTGCCACCAGCAGAGGAGGGAGGGAGGGTCCGTCCAATACGCAGTATTTT | CATSRGGREGPSNTQYF | few | TRBJ2-3 | TRBD2 | TRBV15
TGTGCCAGCAGCCGCGACAGGGGAGGGAGCTACGAAAAACTGTTTTTT | CASSRDRGGSYEKLFF | few | TRBJ1-4 | TRBD1 | TRBV3-1
TGCAGTGCTAGAGATCCAGCGGGCAACACAGATACGCAGTATTTT | CSARDPAGNTDTQYF | NA | TRBJ2-3 | NA | TRBV20-1